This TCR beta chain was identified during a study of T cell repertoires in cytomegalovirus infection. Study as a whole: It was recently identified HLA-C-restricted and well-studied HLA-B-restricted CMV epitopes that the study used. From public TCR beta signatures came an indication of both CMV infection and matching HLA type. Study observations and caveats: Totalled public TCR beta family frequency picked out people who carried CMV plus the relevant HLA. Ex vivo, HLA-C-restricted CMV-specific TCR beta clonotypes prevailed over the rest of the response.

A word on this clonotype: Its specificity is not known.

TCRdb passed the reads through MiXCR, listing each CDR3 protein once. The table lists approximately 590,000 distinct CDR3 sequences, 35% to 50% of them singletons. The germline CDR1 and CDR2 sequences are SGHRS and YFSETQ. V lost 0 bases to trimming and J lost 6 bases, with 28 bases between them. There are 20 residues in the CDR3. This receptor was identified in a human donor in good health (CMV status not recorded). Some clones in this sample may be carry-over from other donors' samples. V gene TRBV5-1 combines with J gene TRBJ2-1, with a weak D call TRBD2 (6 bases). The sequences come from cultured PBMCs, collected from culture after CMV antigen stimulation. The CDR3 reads CASSLAAEGLRFFAFNEQFF. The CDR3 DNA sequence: TGCGCCAGCAGCTTGGCCGCGGAGGGTCTAAGGTTTTTCGCTTTCAATGAGCAGTTCTTC. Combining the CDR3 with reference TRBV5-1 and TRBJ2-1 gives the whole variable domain KAGVTQTPRYLIKTRGQQVTLSCSPISGHRSVSWYQQTPGQGLQFLFEYFSETQRNKGNFPGRFSGRQFSNSRSEMNVSTLELGDSALYLCASSLAAEGLRFFAFNEQFFGPGTRLTVL.